Below, 8 T cell receptor beta chains from the same sample are listed, as sequenced in a study of T cells expressing NK-cell markers. TCRdb reprocessed the 5' RACE reads; each CDR3 protein has one entry and no DNA is given. In all, the sample yields roughly 150,000 distinct CDR3 sequences. Sequencing was carried out using blood T cells: a sorted CD56 or NKG2C T cell subset, CD4+ or CD8+ T cells, or bulk PBMC T cells (not recorded which). These receptors all come from a man between 18 and 69 years old in good health.

The chain couples TRBV12-5 to TRBJ1-5; TCRdb indicates TRBD1, and absent DNA this call remains unverified. Germline CDR1 reads LGHNT; CDR2 reads FRNRAP. CDR3 length equals 11 residues. CDR3 protein: CASALGQPQHF. The entire variable domain, with the rest obtained from reference TRBV12-5 and TRBJ1-5, is as follows: DARVTQTPRHKVTEMGQEVTMRCQPILGHNTVFWYRQTMMQGLELLAYFRNRAPLDDSGMPKDRFSAEMPDATLATLKIQPSEPRDSAVYFCASALGQPQHFGDGTRLSIL.

The chain couples TRBV7-9 to TRBJ2-3; absent DNA, TCRdb's TRBD2 call cannot be checked. CDR3 size: 16 residues. The germline V gene encodes CDR1 SEHNR and CDR2 FQNEAQ (reference sequence). CDR3: CASSPTEGLVIDTQYF.

The V call is TRBV27, the J call TRBJ2-7. The CDR3 contains 15 residues. Germline CDR1 is MNHEY and CDR2 is SMNVEV (reference sequence). CDR3 sequence: CASSLSVSVQYEQYF.

The chain couples TRBV7-8 to TRBJ2-7; TCRdb reports TRBD2, a call that lacks DNA to check it against. Germline loops: CDR1 SGHVS, CDR2 FQNEAQ. CDR3 size: 19 residues. CDR3 amino acids: CASSLEGLADLGWSDEQYF.

The gene calls are TRBV11-2 and TRBJ2-1; there is no DNA to check the TCRdb D call of TRBD2. Germline CDR1 and CDR2: SGHAT and FQNNGV. This CDR3 comprises 18 residues. CDR3 protein: CASSLTSGGPTLYNEQFF.

The J gene is TRBJ1-1, the V gene TRBV28; TCRdb lists TRBD1, though no DNA is available to test this call. The CDR3 runs to 17 residues. Germline V gene sequence: CDR1 MDHEN, CDR2 SYDVKM. CDR3 in amino acids: CASSFPPRGLSDTEAFF.

The V call is TRBV4-1, the J call TRBJ1-1. This CDR3 has 15 residues. CDR1 MGHRA and CDR2 YSYEKL come from the germline V gene. The CDR3 spells CASSGRREANTEAFF.

V is TRBV20-1 and J is TRBJ2-2; TCRdb calls TRBD2, which cannot be checked without DNA. Germline CDR1 and CDR2: DFQATT and SNEGSKA (reference sequence). This CDR3 has 17 amino acids. CDR3 in amino acids: CSARGGGSSPYAGELFF.